This T cell receptor (beta chain) was documented in a study of T cells in Graves' hyperthyroidism and ophthalmopathy. The wider study: Blood from the periphery was taken at initial diagnosis, before any treatment.

RNA transcripts served as the template for amplifying TCR beta CDR3 regions. A first-round RT-PCR of the TCR CDR3 used the HTBI primer set. MiXCR, applied by TCRdb to the multiplex PCR reads, yields one record per CDR3 protein. The table has 350,000 or so distinct CDR3 sequences, about 17% seen once. CDR3 length: 14 residues. Looked up from germline, CDR1 is LNHDA and CDR2 is SQIVND (reference sequence). V was pared by 4 bases and J by 4 bases, with 11 bases between. In its sample, this clonotype was seen a few times. The antigen is unknown. General observations from the study: Expanded thyroid clonotypes (above 0.001) were mostly also found in blood.

Lactation, pregnancy, other autoimmune disease or uncontrolled infection led to exclusion of patients. The chain employs TRBV19 and TRBJ2-1, with D perhaps being TRBD1 or TRBD2 (6 bases each). This receptor was taken from a woman between 25 and 40 years old with Graves' hyperthyroidism that later progressed to Graves' ophthalmopathy. The sample was blood. Here the CDR3 reads CASSTQGGYNEQFF. DNA of the CDR3: TGTGCCAGTAGTACTCAAGGGGGGTACAATGAGCAGTTCTTC.